The rows below give T cell receptor beta chains drawn from one sample of a study of prognosis after radiotherapy for stage I lung cancer. TCRdb recomputed calls from the multiplex PCR reads with MiXCR, one row per CDR3 protein. The repertoire consists of approximately 35,000 distinct CDR3 sequences, with about 31% occurring once and the leading ten covering roughly 27%. Sequenced here: PBMCs, sampled before or after stereotactic body radiation therapy (not recorded which). These receptors were obtained from a donor over 45 with non-small cell lung cancer. The CDR3 runs from the conserved cysteine through the conserved F or W. D genes are given only for firm matches. Some rows have no size entry. The others give once, few or many, or a class for an expanded clone.

many	TRBV6-1	TRBD2	TRBJ2-1	CASRRAGDSYNEQFF	TGTGCCAGTCGGCGGGCGGGGGACTCCTACAATGAGCAGTTCTTC
.	TRBV6-4	.	TRBJ2-2	CASSGLDSTGELFF	TGTGCCAGCAGTGGACTAGACTCCACCGGGGAGCTGTTTTTT
many	TRBV11-3	.	TRBJ1-1	CASSTGQNTEAFF	TGTGCCAGCAGCACGGGGCAGAACACTGAAGCTTTCTTT
.	TRBV7-3	.	TRBJ2-1	CASSSGTGSYNEQFF	TGTGCCAGCAGCTCGGGGACCGGATCCTACAATGAGCAGTTCTTC
many	TRBV7-2	TRBD1	TRBJ2-7	CASSSTGGYEQYF	TGTGCCAGCAGCTCCACAGGGGGGTACGAGCAGTACTTC
many	TRBV6-4	.	TRBJ2-7	CASSLNWGGEQYF	TGTGCCAGCAGTTTGAATTGGGGAGGCGAGCAGTACTTC
many	TRBV2	TRBD1	TRBJ1-1	CASDYRGLNTEAFF	TGTGCCAGCGATTACAGGGGGCTGAACACTGAAGCTTTCTTT
.	TRBV30	.	TRBJ1-1	CAWSVMYGSNTEAFF	TGTGCCTGGAGTGTAATGTATGGCAGCAACACTGAAGCTTTCTTT
many	TRBV18	.	TRBJ2-2	CASSPKGSGELFF	TGTGCCAGCTCACCAAAAGGGTCCGGGGAGCTGTTTTTT
many	TRBV15	.	TRBJ1-2	CATSRAGVGYTF	TGTGCCACCAGCAGAGCTGGGGTTGGCTACACCTTC
once	TRBV2	TRBD2	TRBJ2-7	CASMWTSVTYEQYF	TGTGCCAGCATGTGGACTAGCGTTACCTACGAGCAGTACTTC
many	TRBV5-1	TRBD1	TRBJ1-1	CASSLETGGITEAFF	TGCGCCAGCAGCTTGGAGACAGGGGGGATCACTGAAGCTTTCTTT
.	TRBV6-1	TRBD1	TRBJ2-3	CASSRDGQGAKSLTDTQYF	TGTGCCAGCAGTAGGGATGGCCAGGGGGCAAAATCCCTCACAGATACGCAGTATTTT
many	TRBV19	.	TRBJ1-6	CASSAARGGTSPLHF	TGTGCCAGTAGTGCCGCCCGAGGAGGGACCTCACCCCTCCACTTT
many	TRBV7-3	.	TRBJ2-2	CASSLQNGELFF	TGTGCCAGCAGCTTACAGAACGGGGAGCTGTTTTTT
few	TRBV7-8	.	TRBJ1-1	CASIPEARRFTEAFF	TGTGCCAGCATCCCCGAGGCCCGTCGATTCACTGAAGCTTTCTTT
.	TRBV20-1	.	TRBJ2-7	CSAQPLRASSYEQYF	TGCAGTGCTCAACCCCTCCGGGCCTCCTCCTACGAGCAGTACTTC
many	TRBV5-1	TRBD2	TRBJ2-3	CASSRDYTDTQYF	TGCGCCAGCAGCCGGGACTACACAGATACGCAGTATTTT
many	TRBV30	.	TRBJ2-3	CAWRPPGGTDTQYF	TGTGCCTGGAGACCCCCGGGTGGCACAGATACGCAGTATTTT
many	TRBV18	.	TRBJ2-5	CASSYTRSLGETQYF	TGTGCCAGCTCATACACTAGGTCTCTAGGAGAGACCCAGTACTTC
many	TRBV6-1	TRBD1	TRBJ2-1	CASSGTGGSRYNEQFF	TGTGCCAGCAGCGGTACAGGGGGAAGTCGGTACAATGAGCAGTTCTTC
.	TRBV2	.	TRBJ1-2	CASSGAGLGCYTF	TGTGCCAGCAGTGGGGCAGGGCTGGGTTGCTACACCTTC
many	TRBV19	.	TRBJ2-2	CASSITGTGNTGELFF	TGTGCCAGTAGTATCACCGGGACGGGGAACACCGGGGAGCTGTTTTTT
many	TRBV28	TRBD2	TRBJ2-6	CASNSGGAGANVLTF	TGTGCCAGCAATAGCGGGGGGGCTGGGGCCAACGTCCTGACTTTC
many	TRBV5-6	.	TRBJ2-1	CASSVRLISYNEQFF	TGTGCCAGCAGCGTCCGTCTAATCTCCTACAATGAGCAGTTCTTC
many	TRBV3-1	TRBD1	TRBJ1-2	CASSQGQGRSYGYTF	TGTGCCAGCAGCCAAGGACAGGGCCGGAGCTATGGCTACACCTTC
many	TRBV19	.	TRBJ1-1	CASKGLNTEAFF	TGTGCCAGTAAGGGGCTGAACACTGAAGCTTTCTTT
many	TRBV18	.	TRBJ2-2	CASSIIRQTNTGELFF	TGTGCCAGCTCAATCATTAGACAGACAAACACCGGGGAGCTGTTTTTT
many	TRBV18	.	TRBJ2-2	CASSPGSTGELFF	TGTGCCAGCTCACCTGGCAGCACCGGGGAGCTGTTTTTT
many	TRBV18	.	TRBJ1-3	CASSPPITSGNTIYF	TGTGCCAGCTCACCACCCATAACGTCTGGAAACACCATATATTTT
many	TRBV30	TRBD1	TRBJ2-7	CAWERPGQGPSYEQYF	TGTGCCTGGGAGCGACCGGGACAGGGGCCGTCCTACGAGCAGTACTTC
many	TRBV12-3/TRBV12-4	.	TRBJ2-5	CASSLYRRETQYF	TGTGCCAGCAGTTTATATAGGAGAGAGACCCAGTACTTC
many	TRBV6-2/TRBV6-3	.	TRBJ2-5	CASRGMGQETQYF	TGTGCCAGCCGAGGTATGGGGCAAGAGACCCAGTACTTC
many	TRBV5-4	TRBD1	TRBJ2-7	CASSSWDRAPYEQYF	TGTGCCAGCAGCAGCTGGGACAGGGCGCCGTACGAGCAGTACTTC
few	TRBV9	.	TRBJ2-6	CASSPRWSGANVLTF	TGTGCCAGCAGCCCCCGGTGGTCTGGGGCCAACGTCCTGACTTTC
many	TRBV28	.	TRBJ1-5	CASSLAGIQFSNQPQHF	TGTGCCAGCAGTTTGGCAGGGATCCAATTTAGCAATCAGCCCCAGCATTTT
many	TRBV19	TRBD2	TRBJ2-3	CASSNRGGRDTQYF	TGTGCCAGTAGTAACCGGGGGGGCCGGGATACGCAGTATTTT
.	TRBV20-1	.	TRBJ2-7	CSARPNQGKSSYEQYF	TGCAGTGCTAGACCCAATCAGGGTAAGAGTTCCTACGAGCAGTACTTC
.	TRBV7-9	TRBD1	TRBJ2-7	CASSPKTGGMYEQYF	TGTGCCAGCAGCCCGAAGACAGGGGGCATGTACGAGCAGTACTTC
many	TRBV7-2	TRBD2	TRBJ2-1	CASSLEAGVQFF	TGTGCCAGCAGCTTAGAGGCGGGGGTTCAGTTCTTC
.	TRBV2	.	TRBJ1-1	CASSEAGAGFF	TGTGCCAGCAGTGAAGCGGGGGCCGGTTTCTTT
many	TRBV28	.	TRBJ1-5	CASSLSNNQPQHF	TGTGCCAGCAGTTTATCCAACAATCAGCCCCAGCATTTT
once	TRBV11-2	TRBD2	TRBJ2-2	CASSWTQLASGELFF	TGTGCCAGCAGCTGGACCCAACTAGCGTCCGGGGAGCTGTTTTTT
many	TRBV19	.	TRBJ1-5	CASSRFGWGQPQHF	TGTGCCAGTAGTCGCTTTGGCTGGGGTCAGCCCCAGCATTTT
.	TRBV12-3/TRBV12-4	.	TRBJ2-2	CASSSMANTGELFF	TGTGCCAGCAGTTCAATGGCGAACACCGGGGAGCTGTTTTTT
many	TRBV18	.	TRBJ1-2	CASSPETDFYGYTF	TGTGCCAGCTCACCTGAGACAGATTTCTATGGCTACACCTTC
many	TRBV6-4	.	TRBJ2-2	CASSPGTGNTGELFF	TGTGCCAGCAGTCCCGGGACCGGTAACACCGGGGAGCTGTTTTTT
many	TRBV5-1	TRBD1	TRBJ2-5	CASSPTGGLETQYF	TGCGCCAGCAGCCCGACAGGGGGCCTGGAGACCCAGTACTTC
many	TRBV6-1	.	TRBJ2-3	CASSPGPQDTQYF	TGTGCCAGCAGCCCTGGACCCCAAGATACGCAGTATTTT
many	TRBV30	.	TRBJ1-1	CACKIYRNTEAFF	TGTGCCTGTAAGATCTACAGGAACACTGAAGCTTTCTTT
many	TRBV12-5	.	TRBJ1-2	CASGYGAGGYTF	TGTGCTAGTGGTTACGGGGCCGGGGGCTACACCTTC
many	TRBV7-2	TRBD1	TRBJ1-6	CASRLSGTENSPLHF	TGTGCCAGCAGACTTTCCGGGACAGAGAATTCACCCCTCCACTTT